This record looks at one T cell receptor beta chain sequence and its context. The data were obtained in a study of blood T cell repertoires in COVID-19. In the study overall: COVID-19 samples, acute and convalescent, were from the United States, Italy and Spain.

Authors' data handling: For nucleated cells, counts were estimated from reference gene primer amplification. The assay was immunoSEQ multiplex PCR, and TCRdb's table has in-frame clones only and misses some. V and J calls and clone size are given by that table; D and trimming were obtained from the DNA. The sample consists of approximately 90,000 clones, over 80% of them appearing once. Germline V gene data show CDR1 as KGHSH and CDR2 as LQKENI. V dropped 0 bases and J dropped 1; count of bases not matched to a gene: 4. This CDR3 has 16 amino acids. The receptor was derived from a man aged 45-65 years with acute or convalescent COVID-19. The chain has TRBV18 and TRBJ1-1, with TRBD1 matching 8 bases. Sequenced input: peripheral blood. The CDR3 nucleotides are TGTGCCAGCTCACCACCCCAGGACAGGGCGAACACTGAAGCTTTCTTT. This sequence encodes CASSPPQDRANTEAFF.